What follows are 17 T cell receptor beta chains derived from one specimen sequenced in a study of Tregs in tolerant kidney transplant recipients. Assay: immunoSEQ multiplex PCR; the TCRdb copy retains only in-frame clones and omits some. The table records under 50,000 clones, roughly nine tenths of them present only once. Material: Tregs from blood. The source of these receptors is a human donor in good health.

The J gene is TRBJ2-7, the V gene TRBV30; TRBD2 matches at 10 bases. Unmatched junction bases numbered 11, after V lost 2 bases and J lost 4 bases. Germline V gene lookup returns CDR1 GTSNPN and CDR2 SVGIG (reference sequence). The CDR3 loop spans 16 amino acids. The CDR3 reads CAWSPFPSGRVYEQYF. The CDR3 region has the DNA TGTGCCTGGAGTCCTTTCCCCAGCGGGAGGGTATACGAGCAGTACTTC. The variable domain in full, with the rest retrieved from reference TRBV30 and TRBJ2-7, is SQTIHQWPATLVQPVGSPLSLECTVEGTSNPNLYWYRQAAGRGLQLLFYSVGIGQISSEVPQNLSASRPQDRQFILSSKKLLLSDSGFYLCAWSPFPSGRVYEQYFGPGTRLTVT.

The chain is built from TRBV5-5 and TRBJ1-2; no clear D gene. From germline, CDR1 is SGHKS and CDR2 YYEKEE (reference sequence). The CDR3 loop spans 15 amino acids. V lost 0 bases and J 4 bases, leaving 13 bases between the germline ends. CDR3 coding DNA: TGTGCCAGCAGCTTGGTCAGGATCCGGGGCTATGGCTACACCTTC. Translation: CASSLVRIRGYGYTF. The whole variable domain, remainder taken from reference TRBV5-5 and TRBJ1-2, is DAGVTQSPTHLIKTRGQQVTLRCSPISGHKSVSWYQQVLGQGPQFIFQYYEKEERGRGNFPDRFSARQFPNYSSELNVNALLLGDSALYLCASSLVRIRGYGYTFGSGTRLTVV.

The chain employs TRBV18 and TRBJ1-4; TRBD1 might be the D (6 bases). This CDR3 comprises 19 residues. CDR1 is KGHSH, CDR2 LQKENI, per germline. Trimming left V 2 bases short and J 7 bases short, with 26 bases between. CDR3 DNA sequence: TGTGCCAGCTCACCAAGGAGTGGGGGGCGTTTTCCCTATGGTGAAAAACTGTTTTTT. This codes for CASSPRSGGRFPYGEKLFF.

This sequence joins TRBV15 and TRBJ2-7, with D possibly matching TRBD2 (5 bases). Germline V gene lookup returns CDR1 LNHNV and CDR2 YYDKDF (reference sequence). Trimming removed 1 base from V and 2 bases from J, with 12 bases in between. This CDR3 spans 15 amino acids. Here the CDR3 DNA reads TGTGCCACCAGCAGAGGTCTAGCATCTGCCTACGAGCAGTACTTC. It encodes CATSRGLASAYEQYF.

V usage is TRBV27 and J usage is TRBJ1-1, with D possibly TRBD1 on 5 matching bases. CDR3 size: 14 residues. Trimming left V 6 bases short and J 5 bases short, with 16 bases between. Germline V gene data show CDR1 as MNHEY and CDR2 as SMNVEV (reference sequence). DNA of the CDR3: TGTGCCAGCAGCCGACAGTTACCGGGAACTGAAGCTTTCTTT. Translated: CASSRQLPGTEAFF.

This chain connects TRBV7-9 to TRBJ2-4; TRBD2 matches 9 bases. Germline CDR1 SEHNR, CDR2 FQNEAQ (reference sequence). There are 16 residues in the CDR3. V shed 5 bases, J shed 2 bases, and the junction held 7 bases outside the gene matches. The CDR3 DNA sequence: TGTGCCAGCAGCAGTAGCGGGAGATATACCAAAAACATTCAGTACTTC. Amino acids: CASSSSGRYTKNIQYF.

This chain links TRBV5-4 with TRBJ2-3; 8 bases are shared with TRBD2. Germline V lookup: CDR1 SGHNT, CDR2 YYREEE (reference sequence). Losses at the gene ends were 5 bases for V and 3 bases for J; bases not matched to a gene: 5. This CDR3 region has 14 residues. CDR3 amino acids: CASRLTSETDTQYF. CDR3 nucleotides: TGTGCCAGCAGATTGACTAGCGAGACAGATACGCAGTATTTT.

J is TRBJ1-6 and V is TRBV2; no clear D. The CDR3 has 14 residues. Germline CDR1 reads SNHLY; CDR2 reads FYNNEI. Trimming left V 3 bases short and J 6 bases short, with 9 bases between. CDR3 bases: TGTGCCAGCAGTGATGTCAGCTTTAATTCACCCCTCCACTTT. This sequence encodes CASSDVSFNSPLHF.

With regard to this clone: Within the sample, other DNA sequences also encode this same CDR3. This chain connects TRBV7-3 to TRBJ2-1; possibly TRBD2 for D (6 bases). Germline V CDR1 and CDR2: SGHTA, FQGTGA. This CDR3 is built from 18 residues. The germline V and J ends were trimmed by 1 base and 0 bases, with 16 bases remaining between them. DNA for the CDR3: TGTGCCAGCAGCTTAATAGCTAGTGGGGGGAGCTCCTACAATGAGCAGTTCTTC. Its translation is CASSLIASGGSSYNEQFF.

This chain uses TRBV6-5 with TRBJ2-7; D possibly corresponds to TRBD2 (5 bases). Germline V lookup: CDR1 MNHEY, CDR2 SVGAGI. The CDR3 is made up of 13 amino acids. V was cut by 3 bases and J by 3 bases, with 9 bases left in between. CDR3 protein: CASSYGRVYEQYF. The DNA of the CDR3 is TGTGCCAGCAGTTATGGGCGGGTCTACGAGCAGTACTTC.

This clone has a single count. The gene calls are TRBV5-1 and TRBJ1-2; TRBD1 might be the D (6 bases). CDR1 SGHRS and CDR2 YFSETQ come from the germline V gene. The V and J ends lost 0 bases and 1 base respectively, with 7 bases between them. CDR3 length: 14 amino acids. This chain's CDR3 is CASSLVGGNYGYTF. DNA for the CDR3: TGCGCCAGCAGCTTGGTAGGGGGTAACTATGGCTACACCTTC. The full variable domain, completed using reference TRBV5-1 and TRBJ1-2, is KAGVTQTPRYLIKTRGQQVTLSCSPISGHRSVSWYQQTPGQGLQFLFEYFSETQRNKGNFPGRFSGRQFSNSRSEMNVSTLELGDSALYLCASSLVGGNYGYTFGSGTRLTVV.

V and J are TRBV19 and TRBJ2-7; TRBD2 matches at 8 bases. The CDR3 length is 15 residues. Germline V gene lookup returns CDR1 LNHDA and CDR2 SQIVND (reference sequence). Unmatched junction bases numbered 12, after V lost 6 bases and J lost 5 bases. This CDR3 is CASSPLGGAVDEQYF. The CDR3, as DNA: TGTGCCAGTAGCCCCCTCGGGGGGGCGGTCGACGAGCAGTACTTC.

The chain employs TRBV6-1 and TRBJ2-3; D possibly uses TRBD1 or TRBD2 (5 bases each). Trimming shortened V by 3 bases and J by 2 bases, and 9 bases separated the two germline ends. The V gene's germline CDR1 is MNHNS and CDR2 SASEGT. The CDR3 totals 14 residues. CDR3 residues: CASSEGPNTDTQYF. For the CDR3, the DNA is TGTGCCAGCAGTGAGGGACCGAACACAGATACGCAGTATTTT.

The chain couples TRBV5-6 to TRBJ1-3; D may be TRBD1 (5 bases). Trimming removed 6 bases from V and 1 base from J, with 17 bases in between. The CDR3 extends over 16 amino acids. CDR1 is SGHDT and CDR2 is YYEEEE in the germline V gene. DNA of the CDR3: TGTGCCAGCATGAGCGGGGGTTGGTTATCTGGAAACACCATATATTTT. As protein: CASMSGGWLSGNTIYF. The variable domain in full, with the rest retrieved from reference TRBV5-6 and TRBJ1-3, is DAGVTQSPTHLIKTRGQQVTLRCSPKSGHDTVSWYQQALGQGPQFIFQYYEEEERQRGNFPDRFSGHQFPNYSSELNVNALLLGDSALYLCASMSGGWLSGNTIYFGEGSWLTVV.

V and J are TRBV21-1 and TRBJ1-5. TRBV21-1 is reported as a pseudogene. This CDR3 contains 14 residues. CDR3 DNA sequence: TGTGCCAGCAGCAAAGGGGGGGCCGATCAGCCCCAGCATTTT. Amino acids: CASSKGGADQPQHF.

J is TRBJ2-2 and V is TRBV4-2; 8 positions agree with TRBD2. There are 17 residues in the CDR3. Germline V gene sequence: CDR1 LGHNA, CDR2 YNFKEQ. Trimming took 0 bases from V and 3 from J; bases not matched to a gene: 6. CDR3 nucleotides: TGTGCCAGCAGCCAAGAACCCAGCGGGAGTTACACCGGGGAGCTGTTTTTT. Amino acid sequence: CASSQEPSGSYTGELFF.

V and J are TRBV9 and TRBJ2-5; 8 positions agree with TRBD2. CDR3 size: 14 residues. The V gene end was trimmed by 0 bases and the J gene end by 8 bases; junction bases not matched to a gene: 6. Germline V gene sequence: CDR1 SGDLS, CDR2 YYNGEE. CDR3: CASSVATSGSTQYF. In DNA, the CDR3 is TGTGCCAGCAGCGTAGCAACTAGCGGAAGTACCCAGTACTTC.